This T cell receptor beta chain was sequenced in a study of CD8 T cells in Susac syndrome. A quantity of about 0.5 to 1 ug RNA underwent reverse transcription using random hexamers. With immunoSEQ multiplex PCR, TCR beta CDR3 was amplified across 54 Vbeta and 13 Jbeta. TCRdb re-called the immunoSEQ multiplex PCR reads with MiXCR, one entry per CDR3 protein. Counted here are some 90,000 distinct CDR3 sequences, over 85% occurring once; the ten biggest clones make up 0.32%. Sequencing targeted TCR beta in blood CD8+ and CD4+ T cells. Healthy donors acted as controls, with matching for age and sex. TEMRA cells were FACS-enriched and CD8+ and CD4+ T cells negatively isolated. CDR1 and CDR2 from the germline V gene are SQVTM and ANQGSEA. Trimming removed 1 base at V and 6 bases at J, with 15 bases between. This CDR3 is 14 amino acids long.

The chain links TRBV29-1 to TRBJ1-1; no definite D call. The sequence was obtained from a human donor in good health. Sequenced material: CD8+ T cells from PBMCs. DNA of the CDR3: TGCAGCGTTGAAGTGACCGGGGAGGAGGCTGAAGCTTTCTTT. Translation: CSVEVTGEEAEAFF.